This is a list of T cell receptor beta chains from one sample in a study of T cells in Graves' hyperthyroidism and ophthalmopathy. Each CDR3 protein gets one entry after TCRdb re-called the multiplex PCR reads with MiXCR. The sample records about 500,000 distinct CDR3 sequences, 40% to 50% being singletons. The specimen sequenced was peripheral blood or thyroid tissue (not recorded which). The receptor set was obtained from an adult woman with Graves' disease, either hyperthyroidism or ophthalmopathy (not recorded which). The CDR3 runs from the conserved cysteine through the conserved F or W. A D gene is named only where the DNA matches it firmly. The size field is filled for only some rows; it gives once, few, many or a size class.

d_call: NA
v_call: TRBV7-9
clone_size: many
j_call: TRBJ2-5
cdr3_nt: TGTGCCAGCTCGGGCGGTGGGGGACAAGAGACCCAGTACTTC
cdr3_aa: CASSGGGGQETQYF

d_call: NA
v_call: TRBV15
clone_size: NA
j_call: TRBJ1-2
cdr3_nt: TGTGCCAGCAGCCTCCTAGACAGGTACTATGGCTACACCTTC
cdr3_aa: CASSLLDRYYGYTF

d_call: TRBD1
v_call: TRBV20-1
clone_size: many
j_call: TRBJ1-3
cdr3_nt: TGCAGTGCTGGGACAGGGGTTGGAAACACCATATATTTT
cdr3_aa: CSAGTGVGNTIYF

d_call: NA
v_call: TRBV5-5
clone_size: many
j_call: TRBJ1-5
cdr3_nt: TGTGCCAGCAGTTCCTCGGGTGGGGGCCCGAGCAATCAGCCCCAGCATTTT
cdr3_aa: CASSSSGGGPSNQPQHF

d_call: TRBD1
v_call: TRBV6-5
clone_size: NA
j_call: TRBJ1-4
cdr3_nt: TGTGCCAGCAGTTCCCGCCGGAGACAGGGGGCAGATGGAAAACTGTTTTTT
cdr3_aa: CASSSRRRQGADGKLFF

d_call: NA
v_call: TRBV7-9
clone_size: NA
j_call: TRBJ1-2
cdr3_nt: TGTGCCAGCAGCCCCGTAGGAAGGGCTGCTATCTATGGCTACACCTTC
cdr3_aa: CASSPVGRAAIYGYTF

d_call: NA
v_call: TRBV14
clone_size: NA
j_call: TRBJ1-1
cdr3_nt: TGTGCCAGCAGCCTCGGGCCCCAATCCACTGAAGCTTTCTTT
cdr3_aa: CASSLGPQSTEAFF

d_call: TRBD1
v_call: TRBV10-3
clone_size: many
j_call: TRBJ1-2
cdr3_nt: TGTGCCACTAGACAGGGGATCGACGGCTACACCTTC
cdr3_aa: CATRQGIDGYTF

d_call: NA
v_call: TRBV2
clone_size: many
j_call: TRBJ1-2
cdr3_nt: TGTGCCAGCACCGAAAACTATGGCTACACCTTC
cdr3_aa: CASTENYGYTF

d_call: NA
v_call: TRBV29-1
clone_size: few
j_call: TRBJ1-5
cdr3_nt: TGCAGCGCCTTCAGGGTTTGGAGTCAGCCCCAGCATTTT
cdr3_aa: CSAFRVWSQPQHF

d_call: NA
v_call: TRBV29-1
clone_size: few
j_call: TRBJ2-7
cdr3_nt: TGCAGCGTGCGACTGACTTCCTACGAGCAGTACTTC
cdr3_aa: CSVRLTSYEQYF

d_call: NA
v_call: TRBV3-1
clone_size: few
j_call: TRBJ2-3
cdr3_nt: TGTGCCAGCAGCCAAGGACCTAATACGCAGTATTTT
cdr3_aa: CASSQGPNTQYF